This passage covers 20 T cell receptor beta chains from one sample sequenced in a study of T-cell memory formation after mild COVID-19. TCRdb reanalysed the 5' RACE reads using MiXCR and keeps one entry per CDR3 protein. The sample yields under 550,000 distinct CDR3 sequences, roughly 18% seen once. The sequencing input was PBMCs or a T cell subset sorted from them (not recorded which). The origin of the receptors is an adult woman who had mild COVID-19 (a few samples of this study predate the infection). Cell type and time point are not known.

This clonotype was seen a few times. A read error may produce the germline difference seen at one junction end. This chain connects TRBV20-1 to TRBJ1-2, with D possibly TRBD1 on 6 matching bases. This CDR3 has 13 residues. Germline V CDR1 and CDR2: DFQATT, SNEGSKA (reference sequence). The CDR3 loop reads CSARGGGYYGYTF. CDR3 nucleotides: TGCAGTGCCAGAGGAGGGGGGTACTATGGCTACACCTTC.

This chain joins TRBV24-1 and TRBJ2-7; 8 nucleotides line up with TRBD1. The CDR3 loop spans 14 amino acids. V was clipped by 10 bases and J by 3 bases; unmatched bases: 10. Germline V gene lookup returns CDR1 KGHDR and CDR2 SFDVKD. CDR3 DNA: TGTGCCACGGCGGACAGGGAAATACTCTACGAGCAGTACTTC. The encoded protein is CATADREILYEQYF.

This clonotype was recorded a few times. J is TRBJ2-3 and V is TRBV12-3 or TRBV12-4; 7 bases fit TRBD2. CDR3 length: 15 amino acids. J lost 2 bases, V lost 5 bases, and 7 bases had no gene match. DNA for the CDR3: TGTGCCAGCAGTACTCCTAGCGGACTCACAGATACGCAGTATTTT. The encoded protein is CASSTPSGLTDTQYF.

This clonotype has more than one count but fewer than ten. The CDR3 loop reads CAWSVRFSGWGETEAFF. Written as DNA, the CDR3 is TGTGCCTGGAGTGTACGTTTTTCGGGGTGGGGAGAGACTGAAGCTTTCTTT. V and J are TRBV30 and TRBJ1-1; D unclear. This CDR3 is 17 amino acids long. V was cut by 0 bases and J by 5 bases, with 22 bases left in between. CDR1 is GTSNPN, CDR2 SVGIG, per germline (reference sequence). Full variable domain (missing parts from reference TRBV30 and TRBJ1-1): SQTIHQWPATLVQPVGSPLSLECTVEGTSNPNLYWYRQAAGRGLQLLFYSVGIGQISSEVPQNLSASRPQDRQFILSSKKLLLSDSGFYLCAWSVRFSGWGETEAFFGQGTRLTVV.

This clonotype was found a few times. Here the CDR3 DNA reads TGTGCCAGCAGCCCTGCAGGACTAGCGGGAGTCTCTGAGCAGTTCTTC. Amino acids: CASSPAGLAGVSEQFF. This chain links TRBV11-3 with TRBJ2-1; TRBD2 agrees at 13 bases. With 5 bases clipped from V and 9 bases from J, the junction kept 10 bases outside the gene matches. Germline lookup yields CDR1 SGHNT and CDR2 YENEEA. The CDR3 contains 16 residues.

The chain is built from TRBV7-8 and TRBJ2-7; 11 positions agree with TRBD1. The germline CDR1 and CDR2 sequences are SGHVS and FQNEAQ. The CDR3 extends over 15 amino acids. CDR3 sequence reads: CATCPGTGGSYEQYF. The CDR3 nucleotides read TGTGCGACCTGTCCTGGGACAGGGGGATCCTACGAGCAGTACTTC.

The table lists this clonotype with a few counts. The V call is TRBV6-5, the J call TRBJ1-4; D gene uncertain. V lost 6 bases and J lost 14, with 19 bases in between. CDR1 MNHEY and CDR2 SVGAGI come from the germline V gene. The CDR3 covers 13 residues. CDR3: CASSPRGRANLFF. As DNA, the CDR3 is TGTGCCAGCAGCCCCAGAGGGAGGGCGAATCTGTTTTTT.

V is TRBV24-1 and J is TRBJ2-1, with D unclear. This CDR3 is 12 amino acids long. Trimming cost V 1 base and J 8 bases, with 5 bases left between them. Per the germline V gene, CDR1 is KGHDR and CDR2 is SFDVKD. The CDR3 DNA reads as TGTGCCACCAGTGATTTAGAGTATGAGCAGTTCTTC. Amino acids: CATSDLEYEQFF.

There are a few counts of this clonotype. This chain joins TRBV4-1 and TRBJ1-1; D not certain. Deletions cut 0 bases from V and 1 base from J, with 9 bases between. Germline lookup yields CDR1 MGHRA and CDR2 YSYEKL. The CDR3 is 15 amino acids. The CDR3 sequence: CASSQEWESNTEAFF. The DNA of the CDR3 is TGCGCCAGCAGCCAAGAATGGGAATCGAACACTGAAGCTTTCTTT.

The chain combines TRBV12-3 or TRBV12-4 with TRBJ2-2; D gene ambiguous. V lost 8 bases and J lost 7, with 5 bases in between. This CDR3 is built from 10 residues. The CDR3 spells CASSRGELFF. In DNA form, the CDR3 reads TGTGCCAGCTCCCGCGGGGAGCTGTTTTTT.

This clonotype has just a few counts. J is TRBJ2-5 and V is TRBV20-1, with D unresolved. From germline, CDR1 is DFQATT and CDR2 SNEGSKA (reference sequence). The V and J ends lost 1 base and 0 bases respectively, with 6 bases between them. The CDR3 has 13 residues. The CDR3 loop reads CSARGRNQETQYF. For the CDR3, the DNA is TGCAGTGCTAGAGGCCGGAACCAAGAGACCCAGTACTTC.

J is TRBJ2-4 and V is TRBV6-5, with a possible D match to TRBD2 (5 bases). This CDR3 has 17 amino acids. CDR1 and CDR2 from the germline V gene are MNHEY and SVGAGI. Trimming removed 6 bases from V and 0 bases from J, with 18 bases in between. CDR3 sequence: CASSKGRREQAKNIQYF. The CDR3 DNA sequence: TGTGCCAGCAGCAAAGGGAGAAGGGAACAAGCCAAAAACATTCAGTACTTC.

In regard to this clonotype: Given a much more abundant clone one base away, this may be a read error. The V call is TRBV12-3 or TRBV12-4, the J call TRBJ1-1, with no clear D. The CDR3 loop spans 12 amino acids. Trimming left V 5 bases short and J 7 bases short, with 11 bases between. This CDR3 is CASSQERGEAFF. CDR3 bases: TGTGCCAGCAGTCAGGAACGGGGTGAAGCTTTCTTT.

This clonotype appeared a few times. V is TRBV12-3 or TRBV12-4 and J is TRBJ2-2; perhaps TRBD2 as D (6 bases). Trimming took 3 bases from V and 3 from J, leaving 14 bases between them. The CDR3 consists of 16 residues. CDR3 protein: CASSFTGTPYTGELFF. In nucleotides, the CDR3 is TGTGCCAGCAGTTTTACCGGGACTCCCTACACCGGGGAGCTGTTTTTT.

This sequence joins TRBV4-1 and TRBJ1-2, with D perhaps matching TRBD1 (5 bases). CDR3 size: 13 residues. V lost 4 bases and J 5 bases, leaving 11 bases between the germline ends. CDR1 MGHRA and CDR2 YSYEKL come from the germline V gene. CDR3 protein: CASSPEQDYGYTF. The DNA for the CDR3 is TGCGCCAGCAGCCCCGAACAGGATTATGGCTACACCTTC.

This clonotype has just a few counts. The V call is TRBV15, the J call TRBJ2-3; the match to TRBD2 covers 8 bases. Germline V gives CDR1 LNHNV, CDR2 YYDKDF (reference sequence). J lost 8 bases, V lost 0 bases, and 1 base had no gene match. The CDR3 runs to 13 residues. DNA of the CDR3: TGTGCCACCAGCAGAGATCGGGGGGGTACGCAGTATTTT. This codes for CATSRDRGGTQYF.

V usage is TRBV5-1 and J usage is TRBJ2-1, with D perhaps TRBD1 (5 bases). The germline V gene has CDR1 SGHRS and CDR2 YFSETQ. The CDR3 totals 14 residues. Trimming shortened V by 4 bases and J by 3 bases, and 11 bases separated the two germline ends. CDR3 loop: CASSILDSYNEQFF. The CDR3 DNA sequence: TGCGCCAGCAGCATTCTCGACAGCTACAATGAGCAGTTCTTC.

This clonotype came up a few times. The gene calls are TRBV7-9 and TRBJ2-5, with 9 bases lining up with TRBD1. CDR1 is SEHNR and CDR2 is FQNEAQ in the germline V gene (reference sequence). CDR3 length: 14 residues. With 4 bases clipped from V and 5 bases from J, the junction kept 5 bases outside the gene matches. CDR3: CASSSGQGTETQYF. The CDR3 DNA reads as TGTGCCAGCAGCTCGGGACAGGGCACGGAGACCCAGTACTTC.

The V and J genes are TRBV7-9 and TRBJ2-7, with 7 bases matching TRBD2. The CDR3 sequence is 14 residues long. J gave up 6 bases and V 5 bases, and 10 bases lay outside the gene matches. CDR1 and CDR2 from the germline V gene are SEHNR and FQNEAQ (reference sequence). CDR3 sequence reads: CASSPMGGQGEQYF. The CDR3 DNA sequence: TGTGCCAGCAGCCCGATGGGAGGGCAGGGCGAGCAGTACTTC.

The V call is TRBV5-1, the J call TRBJ1-1; 7 nucleotides line up with TRBD1. The V segment lost 4 bases and the J segment 0 bases; nucleotides outside the gene matches: 9. Germline values: CDR1 SGHRS, CDR2 YFSETQ. The CDR3 runs to 16 residues. CDR3 sequence (DNA): TGCGCCAGCAGCAGGGGACAGAATAACATGAACACTGAAGCTTTCTTT. Translated: CASSRGQNNMNTEAFF.